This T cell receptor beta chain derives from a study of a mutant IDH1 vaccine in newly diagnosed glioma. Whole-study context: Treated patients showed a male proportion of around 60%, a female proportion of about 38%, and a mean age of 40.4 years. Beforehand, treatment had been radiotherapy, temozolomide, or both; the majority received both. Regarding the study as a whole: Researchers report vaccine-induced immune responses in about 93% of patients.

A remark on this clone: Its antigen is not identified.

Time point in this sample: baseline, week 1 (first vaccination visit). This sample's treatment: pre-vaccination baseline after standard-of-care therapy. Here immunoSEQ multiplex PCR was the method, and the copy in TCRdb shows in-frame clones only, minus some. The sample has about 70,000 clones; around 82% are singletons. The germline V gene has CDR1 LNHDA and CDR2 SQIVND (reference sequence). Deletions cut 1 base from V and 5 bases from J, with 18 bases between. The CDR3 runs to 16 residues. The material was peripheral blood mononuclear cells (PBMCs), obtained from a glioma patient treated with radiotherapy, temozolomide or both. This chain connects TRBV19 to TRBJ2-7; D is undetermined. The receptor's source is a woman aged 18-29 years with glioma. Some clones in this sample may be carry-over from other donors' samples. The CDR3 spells CASSIGRRSALHEQYF. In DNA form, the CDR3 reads TGTGCCAGTAGTATAGGGCGACGCTCGGCACTCCACGAGCAGTACTTC. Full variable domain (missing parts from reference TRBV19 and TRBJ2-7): DGGITQSPKYLFRKEGQNVTLSCEQNLNHDAMYWYRQDPGQGLRLIYYSQIVNDFQKGDIAEGYSVSREKKESFPLTVTSAQKNPTAFYLCASSIGRRSALHEQYFGPGTRLTVT.